This entry lists 6 T cell receptor beta chains sequenced from one sample in a study of graft-versus-host responses after intestinal transplantation. These TCRs are of unknown antigen specificity. Profiling relied on immunoSEQ multiplex PCR, and the TCRdb table lists in-frame clones only, not all of them. In the table there are approximately 71,000 clones, more than 70% of which are singletons. The sequenced sample was unstimulated CD8+ T cells sorted from spleen or lymph node cells, obtained before intestinal transplant. Receptors were obtained from a human donor who received an intestinal transplant.

This sequence joins TRBV5-1 and TRBJ1-2, with TRBD1 matching over 7 bases. V was pared by 4 bases and J by 3 bases, with 3 bases of the junction left unmatched. The CDR3 has 13 amino acids. Germline V lookup: CDR1 SGHRS, CDR2 YFSETQ. CDR3 nucleotides: TGCGCCAGCAGCGTAGGACAGGACTATGGCTACACCTTC. Encoded protein: CASSVGQDYGYTF. Using reference TRBV5-1 and TRBJ1-2 for the parts outside the CDR3, the full variable domain is KAGVTQTPRYLIKTRGQQVTLSCSPISGHRSVSWYQQTPGQGLQFLFEYFSETQRNKGNFPGRFSGRQFSNSRSEMNVSTLELGDSALYLCASSVGQDYGYTFGSGTRLTVV.

CDR3 DNA: TGTGCCAGCTCTCTCTCAGGGGGCGACGGCTATGGCTACACCTTC. Its protein product is CASSLSGGDGYGYTF. The V gene is TRBV18, the J gene TRBJ1-2, with TRBD1 matching 8 bases. The ends lost 6 bases at V and 4 bases at J; junction bases unmatched: 10. In germline, CDR1 is KGHSH, CDR2 LQKENI. The CDR3 loop spans 15 amino acids. Full variable domain (missing parts from reference TRBV18 and TRBJ1-2): NAGVMQNPRHLVRRRGQEARLRCSPMKGHSHVYWYRQLPEEGLKFMVYLQKENIIDESGMPKERFSAEFPKEGPSILRIQQVVRGDSAAYFCASSLSGGDGYGYTFGSGTRLTVV.

This chain links TRBV19 with TRBJ2-2; TRBD2 matches 8 bases. The CDR3 has 14 amino acids. In germline, CDR1 is LNHDA, CDR2 SQIVND (reference sequence). J was trimmed by 3 bases and V by 7 bases; bases with no gene match: 4. The CDR3 loop reads CASKAGGDTGELFF. CDR3 bases: TGTGCCAGTAAGGCGGGAGGCGACACCGGGGAGCTGTTTTTT.

The V and J genes are TRBV27 and TRBJ2-3; 7 bases line up with TRBD2. CDR3 size: 14 residues. Germline assignment: CDR1 MNHEY and CDR2 SMNVEV (reference sequence). The V gene end was trimmed by 4 bases and the J gene end by 2 bases; junction bases not matched to a gene: 3. CDR3 sequence reads: CASSSLADTDTQYF. CDR3 bases: TGTGCCAGCAGTTCGCTAGCGGACACAGATACGCAGTATTTT.

This clone was seen a single time. The V and J genes are TRBV9 and TRBJ2-1; 7 bases are shared with TRBD2. J gave up 2 bases and V 0 bases, and 2 bases lay outside the gene matches. The CDR3 is made up of 15 amino acids. Germline V gene lookup returns CDR1 SGDLS and CDR2 YYNGEE. For the CDR3, the DNA is TGTGCCAGCAGCGTAGTTGCGGGGGCCTACAATGAGCAGTTCTTC. Encoded protein: CASSVVAGAYNEQFF.

The chain uses TRBV10-1 and TRBJ2-3, with 12 bases aligning to TRBD2. V lost 6 bases and J lost 4; bases outside the gene matches: 11. CDR3 length equals 17 residues. Germline assignment: CDR1 WNHNN and CDR2 SYGVQD (reference sequence). CDR3 coding DNA: TGCGCCAGCAGCAATTTTCCGACTAGCGGGGGCCCAGATACGCAGTATTTT. Amino acids: CASSNFPTSGGPDTQYF.